The 24 T cell receptor beta chains below were found in one sample sequenced in a study of cytomegalovirus exposure and HLA in healthy donors. The PCR contained 60 Vbeta and 13 Jbeta primers. TCRdb's copy holds only in-frame clones and misses some; the assay was immunoSEQ multiplex PCR. The sample lists about 250,000 clones, around 66% occurring once. The sequencing sample was made of PBMCs. The source is a female donor in good health and CMV-seronegative.

In DNA form, the CDR3 reads TGTGCCAGCAGCACCCCCCGGACAGTTGGGGCCAACGTCCTGACTTTC. Its translation: CASSTPRTVGANVLTF. The V and J genes are TRBV7-2 and TRBJ2-6; a weak D match, TRBD1 (6 bases). With 5 bases removed from V and 3 bases from J, the gap between germline ends came to 14 bases. Germline CDR1 SGHTA, CDR2 FQGNSA. This CDR3 is built from 16 residues.

This clone was seen a few times. This chain's CDR3 is CASSVELAGARGEQFF. In nucleotides, the CDR3 is TGTGCCAGCAGCGTAGAACTAGCGGGAGCGAGGGGGGAGCAGTTCTTC. The V and J genes are TRBV9 and TRBJ2-1, with 11 nucleotides matching TRBD2. The CDR3 is 16 amino acids. CDR1 and CDR2 (germline): SGDLS, YYNGEE. Unmatched junction bases numbered 9, after V lost 0 bases and J lost 10 bases.

The chain joins TRBV4-1 to TRBJ2-1; TRBD2 agrees at 12 bases. Germline assignment: CDR1 MGHRA and CDR2 YSYEKL. Trimming took 5 bases from V and 8 from J; bases not matched to a gene: 4. The CDR3 sequence is 14 residues long. The CDR3 loop is CASSSSGRAYEQFF. The CDR3 DNA is TGCGCCAGCAGCTCTAGCGGGAGGGCCTATGAGCAGTTCTTC.

J is TRBJ1-5 and V is TRBV23-1; D may be TRBD1 (6 bases). TRBV23-1 is annotated as an ORF whose role is uncertain. V lost 8 bases to trimming and J lost 1 base, with 24 bases between them. This CDR3 spans 18 amino acids. This CDR3 is CASRISIFWDNSNQPQHF. The CDR3 DNA follows: TGCGCCAGCCGAATCTCCATCTTCTGGGACAACAGCAATCAGCCCCAGCATTTT.

The chain joins TRBV7-9 to TRBJ2-3; tentative D call: TRBD1 (6 bases). From germline, CDR1 is SEHNR and CDR2 FQNEAQ (reference sequence). CDR3 length: 18 residues. Trimming pared 4 bases from V and 0 bases from J, leaving 20 bases between. The CDR3 bases are TGTGCCAGCAGCTCAAAAGAACGGGACATATCTAGCACAGATACGCAGTATTTT. Translation: CASSSKERDISSTDTQYF.

This clone was counted a few times. This chain links TRBV4-1 with TRBJ2-1, with 11 bases fitting TRBD2. CDR1 is MGHRA, CDR2 YSYEKL, per germline. V shed 7 bases and J 9 bases; nucleotides not matched to a gene: 8. The CDR3 sequence is 14 residues long. The CDR3 is CASMVLAGVGEQFF. CDR3 coding DNA: TGCGCCAGCATGGTACTAGCGGGGGTGGGTGAGCAGTTCTTC.

The count of this clone is one. Other DNA sequences of this sample code for an identical CDR3. The chain couples TRBV5-8 to TRBJ1-5; possible D gene TRBD1, 6 bases. The CDR3 length is 13 residues. Germline values: CDR1 SGHTS, CDR2 YDEGEE. V shed 4 bases and J shed 4 bases, with 9 bases lying between them. The CDR3, as DNA: TGTGCCAGCAGCCGTGACAGGAATCAGCCCCAGCATTTT. Translation: CASSRDRNQPQHF.

The chain employs TRBV5-1 and TRBJ1-2; TRBD1 might be the D (6 bases). CDR3 length: 14 amino acids. V lost 2 bases and J 7 bases, leaving 15 bases between the germline ends. CDR1 and CDR2 (germline): SGHRS, YFSETQ. CDR3 in amino acids: CASSLGTGRTGYTF. CDR3 sequence (DNA): TGCGCCAGCAGCTTAGGAACAGGGCGGACTGGCTACACCTTC.

The table lists this clone with a count of one. The chain couples TRBV28 to TRBJ2-2; the match to TRBD2 covers 10 bases. The CDR3 has 15 amino acids. V dropped 5 bases and J dropped 2; count of bases not matched to a gene: 2. Germline CDR1 MDHEN, CDR2 SYDVKM. CDR3 bases: TGTGCCAGCAGTCTAGCGGGAGTAAACACCGGGGAGCTGTTTTTT. Its translation is CASSLAGVNTGELFF.

The CDR3 protein is CASSPGTGSIGNTIYF. The CDR3 DNA is TGTGCCAGCTCACCCGGGACAGGGTCGATAGGAAACACCATATATTTT. The chain combines TRBV18 with TRBJ1-3; TRBD1 aligns across 9 bases. V was clipped by 3 bases and J by 4 bases; unmatched bases: 7. Germline loops: CDR1 KGHSH, CDR2 LQKENI. There are 16 residues in the CDR3.

This clone has a handful of counts. The chain links TRBV28 to TRBJ2-7; 7 positions agree with TRBD1. This CDR3 spans 12 amino acids. Germline CDR1 MDHEN, CDR2 SYDVKM. J gave up 4 bases and V 5 bases, and 2 bases lay outside the gene matches. In DNA form, the CDR3 reads TGTGCCAGCAGTGGGACAGTTTACGAGCAGTACTTC. This sequence encodes CASSGTVYEQYF.

CDR3 sequence (DNA): TGTGCCAGCAGCCCTCTAAACAATCAGCCCCAGCATTTT. Translation gives CASSPLNNQPQHF. The V gene is TRBV7-9, the J gene TRBJ1-5; D not resolved. The CDR3 is made up of 13 amino acids. With 5 bases removed from V and 3 bases from J, the gap between germline ends came to 8 bases. CDR1 and CDR2 (germline): SEHNR, FQNEAQ (reference sequence).

This clone has more than one count but fewer than ten. The chain carries TRBV6-6 and TRBJ1-2; D is perhaps TRBD1 (6 bases). The V end was cut by 5 bases, the J end by 4 bases, with 17 bases between. Germline values: CDR1 MNHNY, CDR2 SVGAGI (reference sequence). The CDR3 has 15 amino acids. Here the CDR3 reads CASSATGLSPYGYTF. As DNA, the CDR3 is TGTGCCAGCAGTGCGACAGGCTTGAGCCCCTATGGCTACACCTTC.

V is TRBV7-3 and J is TRBJ2-1; possible D gene TRBD2, 5 bases. The CDR3 runs to 14 residues. Trimming removed 1 base at V and 8 bases at J, with 12 bases between. In germline, CDR1 is SGHTA, CDR2 FQGTGA. The CDR3 spells CASSLNRRVDEQFF. CDR3 nucleotides: TGTGCCAGCAGCTTAAATAGGCGGGTGGATGAGCAGTTCTTC.

The chain employs TRBV13 and TRBJ2-5; 7 bases are shared with TRBD1. There are 17 residues in the CDR3. Trimming cost V 5 bases and J 4 bases; bases outside gene matches: 16. Germline V gene sequence: CDR1 PRHDT, CDR2 FYEKMQ (reference sequence). The CDR3 here is CASSPNLAQGVGETQYF. The CDR3 DNA follows: TGTGCCAGCAGCCCCAACCTGGCCCAGGGGGTCGGAGAGACCCAGTACTTC.

V is TRBV7-9 and J is TRBJ1-2; unclear D gene. Per the germline V gene, CDR1 is SEHNR and CDR2 is FQNEAQ (reference sequence). With 10 bases removed from V and 8 bases from J, the gap between germline ends came to 17 bases. The CDR3 covers 12 residues. As DNA, the CDR3 is TGTGCCATGACGGAGGCCGGGCAAGGCTACACCTTC. Protein sequence: CAMTEAGQGYTF.

The J gene is TRBJ2-2, the V gene TRBV9; D ambiguous. The V end was cut by 0 bases, the J end by 3 bases, with 6 bases between. This CDR3 region has 14 residues. The germline gives CDR1 SGDLS, CDR2 YYNGEE. The CDR3 DNA is TGTGCCAGCAGCGTAGTTCCGTACACCGGGGAGCTGTTTTTT. Its translation: CASSVVPYTGELFF.

In nucleotides, the CDR3 is TGTGCCAGTACCTCTACCGGGACAGGTACCTACGAGCAGTACTTC. As protein: CASTSTGTGTYEQYF. J is TRBJ2-5 and V is TRBV28; 8 positions agree with TRBD1. The tail of the sequence fits TRBJ2-7 better, so the J call may be wrong. Germline lookup yields CDR1 MDHEN and CDR2 SYDVKM. CDR3 length equals 15 residues.

Notes on this clone: Additional DNA sequences in this sample encode the identical CDR3. As DNA, the CDR3 is TGTGCCAGCAGCTTGGAAGCTAGCGGGAGTTACAATGAGCAGTTCTTC. It is translated as CASSLEASGSYNEQFF. The V gene is TRBV5-4, the J gene TRBJ2-1; TRBD2 aligns across 10 bases. CDR1 SGHNT and CDR2 YYREEE come from the germline V gene (reference sequence). Trimming cost V 0 bases and J 4 bases; bases outside gene matches: 4. CDR3 length equals 16 residues.

This clone was seen only a few times. CDR3 protein: CASRDGLAGTGELFF. CDR3 nucleotides: TGTGCCAGCAGGGACGGACTAGCGGGCACCGGGGAGCTGTTTTTT. This chain connects TRBV28 to TRBJ2-2, with 11 bases lining up with TRBD2. Germline CDR1 reads MDHEN; CDR2 reads SYDVKM. J was trimmed by 4 bases and V by 6 bases; bases with no gene match: 4. This CDR3 is 15 amino acids long.

The chain joins TRBV6-5 to TRBJ2-7; 7 positions match TRBD1. Germline V gene sequence: CDR1 MNHEY, CDR2 SVGAGI. The CDR3 runs 15 residues. J gave up 2 bases and V 3 bases, and 7 bases lay outside the gene matches. The CDR3 sequence is CASSYLPQGAYEQYF. In nucleotides, the CDR3 is TGTGCCAGCAGTTATCTTCCCCAGGGGGCCTACGAGCAGTACTTC.

Here the CDR3 reads CASRDSDVPSYNEQFF. In nucleotides, the CDR3 is TGTGCCAGCAGAGACAGCGACGTACCTTCATACAATGAGCAGTTCTTC. The gene calls are TRBV5-6 and TRBJ2-1; TRBD1 is a possible D gene (5 bases). CDR1 SGHDT and CDR2 YYEEEE come from the germline V gene. V lost 5 bases, J lost 4 bases, and 19 bases lay in between. CDR3 length: 16 amino acids.

The chain has TRBV6-1 and TRBJ2-1, with a tentative D call TRBD2 (5 bases). Germline V lookup: CDR1 MNHNS, CDR2 SASEGT. This CDR3 region has 18 residues. Trimming removed 3 bases from V and 0 bases from J, with 18 bases in between. CDR3 in DNA: TGTGCCAGCAGTGACTGGCCAAGCGGCCGAAGCTCCTACAATGAGCAGTTCTTC. This encodes CASSDWPSGRSSYNEQFF.

For this clone: At the DNA level, this CDR3 is encoded by other sequences in the same sample as well. The rearrangement links TRBV11-2 to TRBJ2-3; D is unclear. CDR1 is SGHAT and CDR2 is FQNNGV in the germline V gene. The CDR3 has 11 residues. V lost 3 bases, J lost 6 bases, and 4 bases lay in between. Here the CDR3 reads CASSFPDTQYF. For the CDR3, the DNA is TGTGCCAGCAGCTTTCCGGATACGCAGTATTTT. The full variable domain, rest sourced from reference TRBV11-2 and TRBJ2-3, is EAGVAQSPRYKIIEKRQSVAFWCNPISGHATLYWYQQILGQGPKLLIQFQNNGVVDDSQLPKDRFSAERLKGVDSTLKIQPAKLEDSAVYLCASSFPDTQYFGPGTRLTVL.